This TCR beta chain was recorded in a study of cytomegalovirus exposure and HLA in healthy donors. Study results and caveats: Most TCR sequences were rare, but some public TCRs occurred in many donors. Apart from CMV serostatus, no immune exposure information was available.

A multiplex PCR was run with 60 Vbeta primers and 13 Jbeta primers. Sequenced by immunoSEQ multiplex PCR; TCRdb stores in-frame clones only, minus some. Altogether 110,000 or so clones are present, about 68% being singletons, with the ten largest covering approximately 10%. The V and J ends lost 8 bases and 7 bases, in that order; junction bases with no gene match: 7. This CDR3 is built from 13 residues. Germline CDR1 MGHDK, CDR2 SYGVNS. This clone was detected only once. Its cognate antigen is unknown. This TCR was sampled from a woman aged 45 to 65 in good health and CMV-seropositive. The chain carries TRBV25-1 and TRBJ1-4; 7 positions match TRBD1. Sequencing was carried out using PBMCs. CDR3 sequence: CASVRQGSEKLFF. As DNA, the CDR3 is TGTGCCAGCGTAAGACAGGGTTCTGAAAAACTGTTTTTT.